This T cell receptor beta chain was captured in a study of blood T cell repertoires in COVID-19. Clones were sequenced by immunoSEQ multiplex PCR, and TCRdb holds only the in-frame ones, with some missing. The data show 270,000 or so clones, 65% to 85% seen once. Germline-derived CDR1 and CDR2 are SEHNR and FQNEAQ (reference sequence). The CDR3 totals 12 residues. The V segment lost 11 bases and the J segment 9 bases; nucleotides outside the gene matches: 13. This rearrangement joins TRBV7-9 to TRBJ2-7, with 7 bases aligning to TRBD2. The receptor comes from a man aged 50 to 59 who had recovered from COVID-19. Sequencing was carried out using PBMCs or T cells enriched from blood (not recorded which). The CDR3 region has the DNA TGTGCCCACGGGGCGGGAGAAGGGGCGCAGTACTTC. Protein: CAHGAGEGAQYF.